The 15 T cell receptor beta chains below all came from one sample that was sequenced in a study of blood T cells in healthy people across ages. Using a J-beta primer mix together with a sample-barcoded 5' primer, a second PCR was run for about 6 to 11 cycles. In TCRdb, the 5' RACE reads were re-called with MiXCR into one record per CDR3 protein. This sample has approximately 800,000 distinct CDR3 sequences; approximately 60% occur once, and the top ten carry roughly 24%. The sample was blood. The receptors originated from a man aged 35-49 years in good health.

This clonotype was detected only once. This chain's CDR3 is CARDAANTGELFF. The CDR3 bases are TGTGCCAGGGACGCCGCGAACACCGGGGAGCTGTTTTTT. The chain employs TRBV2 and TRBJ2-2; the D is unclear. This CDR3 region has 13 residues. Germline loops: CDR1 SNHLY, CDR2 FYNNEI. Trimming pared 9 bases from V and 0 bases from J, leaving 8 bases between.

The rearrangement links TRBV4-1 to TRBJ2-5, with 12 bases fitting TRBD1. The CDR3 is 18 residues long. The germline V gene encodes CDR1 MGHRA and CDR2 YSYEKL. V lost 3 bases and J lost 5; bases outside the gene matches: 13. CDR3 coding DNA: TGCGCCAGCAGCCAGGACAATACCGGGACAGGGGGCGATGAGACCCAGTACTTC. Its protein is CASSQDNTGTGGDETQYF.

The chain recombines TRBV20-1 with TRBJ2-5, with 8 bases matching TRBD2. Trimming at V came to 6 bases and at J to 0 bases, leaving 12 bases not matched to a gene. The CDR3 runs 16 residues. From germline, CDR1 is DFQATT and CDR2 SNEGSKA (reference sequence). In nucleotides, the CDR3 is TGCAGTGCACAAAGAAGGTTAGCGGGGAACCAAGAGACCCAGTACTTC. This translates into CSAQRRLAGNQETQYF.

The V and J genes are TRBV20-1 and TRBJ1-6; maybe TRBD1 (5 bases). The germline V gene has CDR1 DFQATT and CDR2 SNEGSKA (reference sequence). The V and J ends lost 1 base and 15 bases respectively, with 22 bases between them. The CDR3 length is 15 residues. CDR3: CSARVPGRRAAVLHF. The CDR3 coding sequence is TGCAGTGCTAGAGTTCCGGGACGGCGGGCTGCCGTCCTCCACTTT.

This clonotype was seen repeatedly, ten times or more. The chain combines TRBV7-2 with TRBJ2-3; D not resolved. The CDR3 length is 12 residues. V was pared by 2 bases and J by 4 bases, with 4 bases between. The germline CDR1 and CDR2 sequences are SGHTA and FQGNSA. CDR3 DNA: TGTGCCAGCAGCTTATATGCAGATACGCAGTATTTT. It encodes CASSLYADTQYF. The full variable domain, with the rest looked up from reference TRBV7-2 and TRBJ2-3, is GAGVSQSPSNKVTEKGKDVELRCDPISGHTALYWYRQSLGQGLEFLIYFQGNSAPDKSGLPSDRFSAERTGGSVSTLTIQRTQQEDSAVYLCASSLYADTQYFGPGTRLTVL.

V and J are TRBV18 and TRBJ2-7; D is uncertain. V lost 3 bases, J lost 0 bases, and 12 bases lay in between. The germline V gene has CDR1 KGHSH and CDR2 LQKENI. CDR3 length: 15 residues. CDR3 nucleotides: TGTGCCAGCTCACCGTCGCAGGTCCCCTCCTACGAGCAGTACTTC. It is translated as CASSPSQVPSYEQYF. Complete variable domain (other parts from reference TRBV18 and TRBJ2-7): NAGVMQNPRHLVRRRGQEARLRCSPMKGHSHVYWYRQLPEEGLKFMVYLQKENIIDESGMPKERFSAEFPKEGPSILRIQQVVRGDSAAYFCASSPSQVPSYEQYFGPGTRLTVT.

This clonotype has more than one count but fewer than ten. CDR3 sequence (DNA): TGTGCCAGCAGGCCAGGGTTTCTAGGCGAGCAGTACTTC. Its translation is CASRPGFLGEQYF. The J gene is TRBJ2-4, the V gene TRBV5-6, with TRBD1 as a possible D gene (5 bases). With the DNA end fitting TRBJ2-7 better, the J assignment may be wrong. This CDR3 has 13 residues. CDR1 SGHDT and CDR2 YYEEEE come from the germline V gene.

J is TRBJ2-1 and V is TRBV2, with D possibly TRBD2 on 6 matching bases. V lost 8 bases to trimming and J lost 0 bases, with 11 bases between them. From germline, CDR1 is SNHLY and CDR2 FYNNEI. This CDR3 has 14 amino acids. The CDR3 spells CASERASSYNEQFF. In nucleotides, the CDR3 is TGTGCCAGCGAGCGGGCGAGCTCCTACAATGAGCAGTTCTTC.

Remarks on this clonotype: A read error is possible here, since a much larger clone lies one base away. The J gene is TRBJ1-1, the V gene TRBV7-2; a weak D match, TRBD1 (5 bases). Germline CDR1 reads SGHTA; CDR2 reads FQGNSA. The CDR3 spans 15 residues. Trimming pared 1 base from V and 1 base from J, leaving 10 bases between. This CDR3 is CASSLGGSQNTEAFF. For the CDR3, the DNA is TGTGCCAGCAGCTTAGGGGGCAGCCAGAACACTGAAGCTTTCTTT.

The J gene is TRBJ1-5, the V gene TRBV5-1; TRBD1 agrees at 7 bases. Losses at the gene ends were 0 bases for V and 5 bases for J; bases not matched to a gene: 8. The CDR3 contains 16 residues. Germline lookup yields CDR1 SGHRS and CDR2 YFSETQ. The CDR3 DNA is TGCGCCAGCAGCTTGGGGCAGGGGGGGAGGGATCAGCCCCAGCATTTT. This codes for CASSLGQGGRDQPQHF.

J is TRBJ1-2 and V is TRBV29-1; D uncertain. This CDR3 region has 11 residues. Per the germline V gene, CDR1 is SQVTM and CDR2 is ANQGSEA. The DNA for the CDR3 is TGCACCGCCGCAGACCTCTATGGCTACACCTTC. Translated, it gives CTAADLYGYTF.

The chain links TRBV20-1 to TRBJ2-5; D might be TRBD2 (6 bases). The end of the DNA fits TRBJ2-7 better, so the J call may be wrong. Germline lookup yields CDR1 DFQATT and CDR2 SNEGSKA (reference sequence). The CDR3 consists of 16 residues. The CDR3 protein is CSATILVGGLDYEQYF. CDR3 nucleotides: TGCAGTGCTACGATCCTAGTGGGAGGCTTGGACTACGAGCAGTACTTC.

The CDR3 spells CAISGQGRSTEAFF. The CDR3 region has the DNA TGTGCCATCAGCGGACAGGGAAGGAGCACTGAAGCTTTCTTT. V gene TRBV10-3 combines with J gene TRBJ1-1, with TRBD1 matching over 8 bases. The germline gives CDR1 ENHRY, CDR2 SYGVKD. The length of the CDR3 is 14 residues. Trimming at V came to 6 bases and at J to 4 bases, leaving 7 bases not matched to a gene.

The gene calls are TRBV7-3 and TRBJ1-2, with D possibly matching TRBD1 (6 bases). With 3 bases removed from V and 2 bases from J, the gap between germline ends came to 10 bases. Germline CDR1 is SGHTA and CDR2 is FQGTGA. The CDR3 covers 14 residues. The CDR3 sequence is CASSFAGQNYGYTF. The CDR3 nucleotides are TGTGCCAGCAGCTTTGCTGGACAGAACTATGGCTACACCTTC.

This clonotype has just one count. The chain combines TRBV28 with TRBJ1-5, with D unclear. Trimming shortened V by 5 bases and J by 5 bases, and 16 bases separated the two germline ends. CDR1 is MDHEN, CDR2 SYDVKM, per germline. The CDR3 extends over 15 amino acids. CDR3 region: CASSTIRGRDQPQHF. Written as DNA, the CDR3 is TGTGCCAGCAGTACCATCCGCGGGCGCGATCAGCCCCAGCATTTT.